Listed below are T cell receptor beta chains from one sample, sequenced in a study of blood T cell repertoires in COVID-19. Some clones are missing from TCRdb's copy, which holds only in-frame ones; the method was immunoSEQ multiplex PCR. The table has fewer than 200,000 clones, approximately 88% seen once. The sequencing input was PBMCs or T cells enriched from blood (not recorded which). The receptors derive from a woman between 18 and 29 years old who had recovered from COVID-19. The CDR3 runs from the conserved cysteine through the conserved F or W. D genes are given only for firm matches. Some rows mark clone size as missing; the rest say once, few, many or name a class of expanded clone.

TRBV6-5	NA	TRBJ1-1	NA	TGTGCCAGCCGGACAACGAACACTGAAGCTTTCTTT	CASRTTNTEAFF
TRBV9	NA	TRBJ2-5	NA	TGTGCCAGCAGCGTCTCAGGGGAAAGGGCAGAGACCCAGTACTTC	CASSVSGERAETQYF
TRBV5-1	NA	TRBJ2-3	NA	TGCGCCAGCAGCTTGGAACATCTCACAGATACGCAGTATTTT	CASSLEHLTDTQYF
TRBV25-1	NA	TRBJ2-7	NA	TGTGCCAGCAGCCCAGGATACGAGCAGTACTTC	CASSPGYEQYF
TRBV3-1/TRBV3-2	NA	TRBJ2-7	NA	TGTGCCAGCAGCCAATTTGGAGGGGGCCCCTACGAGCAGTACTTC	CASSQFGGGPYEQYF
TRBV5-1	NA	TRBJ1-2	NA	TGCGCCAGCAGCTGGGGGGATTGGGCCTTCCCTCCCCATGGCTACACCTTC	CASSWGDWAFPPHGYTF
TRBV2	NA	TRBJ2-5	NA	TGTGCCAGCGATCCTAGGGGCTTGGAGACCCAGTACTTC	CASDPRGLETQYF
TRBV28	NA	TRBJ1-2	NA	TGTGCCAGCAGTTCTAGGGGAACTAACTATGGCTACACCTTC	CASSSRGTNYGYTF
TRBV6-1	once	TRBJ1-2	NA	TGTGCCAGCAGTGAAGGAGGGCGAACACGGGGCACCTTC	CASSEGGRTRGTF
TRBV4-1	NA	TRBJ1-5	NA	TGCGCCAGCAGCCAAGGACTGGGTGAGGGCAATCAGCCCCAGCATTTT	CASSQGLGEGNQPQHF
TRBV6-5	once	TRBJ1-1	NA	TGTGCCAGCAGTCCTAGACAGGAGAACACTGAAGCTTTCTTT	CASSPRQENTEAFF
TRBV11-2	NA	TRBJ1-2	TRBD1	TGTGCCAGCAGCCAACAGGGGTATGGCTACACCTTC	CASSQQGYGYTF
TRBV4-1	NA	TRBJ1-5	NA	TGCGCCAGCAGCCAAGCCGGGGGGGCCAATCAGCCCCAGCATTTT	CASSQAGGANQPQHF
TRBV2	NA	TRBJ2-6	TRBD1	TGTGCCAGCAGTGAAAGTAGGGACAGACCCTCTGGGGCCAACGTCCTGACTTTC	CASSESRDRPSGANVLTF
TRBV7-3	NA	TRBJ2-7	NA	TGTGCCAGCAGCTTAGGGTCAGGGGTGGGGTACGAGCAGTACTTC	CASSLGSGVGYEQYF
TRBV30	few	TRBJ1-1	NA	TGTGCCTGGAGTGTCCAGGGGTATCCTGAAGCTTTCTTT	CAWSVQGYPEAFF
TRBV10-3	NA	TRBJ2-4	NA	TGTGCCATACCCAGCATTCAGTACTTC	CAIPSIQYF
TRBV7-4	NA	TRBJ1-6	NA	TGTGCCAGCAGCTTTGGAGGTCCGGGGGGCGGTGGAAGGTCACCCCTCCACTTT	CASSFGGPGGGGRSPLHF
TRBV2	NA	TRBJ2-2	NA	TGTGCCAGCAGTGGGACTTTTCCGAACACCGGGGAGCTGTTTTTT	CASSGTFPNTGELFF
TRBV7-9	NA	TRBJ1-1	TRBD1	TGTGCCAGCAGCTTAGCAGAGGGGGCGGCTGAAGCTTTCTTT	CASSLAEGAAEAFF
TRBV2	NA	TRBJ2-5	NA	TGTGCCAGCAGTCCCCGATCTCCGGTGGAGAAGACCCAGTACTTC	CASSPRSPVEKTQYF
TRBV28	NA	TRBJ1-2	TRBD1	TGTGCCAGCAGGACCCCAGGGGGTAGGAGCTACACCTTC	CASRTPGGRSYTF
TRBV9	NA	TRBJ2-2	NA	TGTGCCAGCAGCGTAGATGACAGAACCGGGGAGCTGTTTTTT	CASSVDDRTGELFF
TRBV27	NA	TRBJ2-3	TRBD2	TGTGCCACCGGTCGGACTAGCGGGAGAGATACGCAGTATTTT	CATGRTSGRDTQYF
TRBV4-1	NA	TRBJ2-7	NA	TGCGCCAGCAGCCAAGATCGGGTGCCAGGGTCTGAGCAGTACTTC	CASSQDRVPGSEQYF
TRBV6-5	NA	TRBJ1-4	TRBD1	TGTGCCAGCAGACACAGGGGGTCCACTAATGAAAAACTGTTTTTT	CASRHRGSTNEKLFF
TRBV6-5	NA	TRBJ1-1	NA	TGTGCCAGCAGTTACAGGATGGAGGGGCGGAACACTGAAGCTTTCTTT	CASSYRMEGRNTEAFF
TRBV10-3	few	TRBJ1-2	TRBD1	TGTGCCATCAGTGAGAACCCCGACAGGGTTAACTATGGCTACACCTTC	CAISENPDRVNYGYTF
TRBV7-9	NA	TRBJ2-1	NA	TGTGCCAGCAGCTTAGCCGGACAGCGGGGATACAATGAGCAGTTCTTC	CASSLAGQRGYNEQFF
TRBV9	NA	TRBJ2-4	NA	TGTGCCAGCAGCGTAGGCAGGGATAGAAACATTCAGTACTTC	CASSVGRDRNIQYF
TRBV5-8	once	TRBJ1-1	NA	TGTGCCAGCAGCTTTCAGGGAGGGGACACTGAAGCTTTCTTT	CASSFQGGDTEAFF
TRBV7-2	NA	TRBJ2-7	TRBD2	TGTGCCAGCAGCTATACTAGCGGGATCAACGAGCAGTACTTC	CASSYTSGINEQYF
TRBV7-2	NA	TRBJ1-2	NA	TGTGCCAGCAGGGAGGGGTGGTATGGCTACACCTTC	CASREGWYGYTF
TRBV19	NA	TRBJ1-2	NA	TGTGCCAGTATCCGATCCGGGACTGTTGGCCTTGGCTATGGCTACACCTTC	CASIRSGTVGLGYGYTF
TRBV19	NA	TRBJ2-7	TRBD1	TGTGCCAGTAGTATCCGGGACAGGCCCTACGAGCAGTACTTC	CASSIRDRPYEQYF
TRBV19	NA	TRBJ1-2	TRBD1	TGTGCCAGTGAGGACAGGAGCTATGGCTACACCTTC	CASEDRSYGYTF
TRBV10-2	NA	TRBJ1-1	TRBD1	TGCGCCAGCGGGACAGAGATGAACACTGAAGCTTTCTTT	CASGTEMNTEAFF
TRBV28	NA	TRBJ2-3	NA	TGTGCCAGCAGTTTTAACCCGAAGAGTAGCACAGATACGCAGTATTTT	CASSFNPKSSTDTQYF
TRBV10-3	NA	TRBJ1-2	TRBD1	TGTGCCATCAGGGGAGGGACAGGGGACGGCTATGGCTACACCTTC	CAIRGGTGDGYGYTF
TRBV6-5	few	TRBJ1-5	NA	TGTGCCAGCAGTTCACAGTTATTGCAGCCCCAGCATTTT	CASSSQLLQPQHF
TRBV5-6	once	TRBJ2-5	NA	TGTGCCAGCAGCCCCAGGGCAGGGGCAGGGGAGACCCAGTACTTC	CASSPRAGAGETQYF
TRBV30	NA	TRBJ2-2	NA	TGTGCCTGGAGTGGGAGACTAAAGGACGGTGGCGGGGAGCTGTTTTTT	CAWSGRLKDGGGELFF
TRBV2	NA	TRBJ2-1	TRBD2	TGTGCCAGCAGTGAAGGCCGGTCGGGACTAGCGGACTACAATGAGCAGTTCTTC	CASSEGRSGLADYNEQFF
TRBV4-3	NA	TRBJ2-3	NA	TGCGCCAGCAGCCAAGATCGCAGGCCAGATACGCAGTATTTT	CASSQDRRPDTQYF
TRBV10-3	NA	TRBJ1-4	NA	TGTGCCATCTCAGGTGACAATGAAAAACTGTTTTTT	CAISGDNEKLFF
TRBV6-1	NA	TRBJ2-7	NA	TGTGCCAGCAGTGAATATGAGGGGCGGGGCTACGAGCAGTACTTC	CASSEYEGRGYEQYF
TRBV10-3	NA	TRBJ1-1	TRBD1	TGTGCCACCTTGGGACAGGGGAGCACTGAAGCTTTCTTT	CATLGQGSTEAFF